The 18 T cell receptor beta chains below were found in one sample sequenced in a study of blood T cells in healthy people across ages. Using a J-beta primer mix together with a sample-barcoded 5' primer, a second PCR was run for roughly 6 to 11 cycles. TCRdb re-called the 5' RACE reads with MiXCR, one entry per CDR3 protein. The table records 650,000 or so distinct CDR3 sequences, roughly half of them present only once. Sequenced input: blood. These TCRs come from an elderly woman in good health.

In regard to this clonotype: This clone may be a read error of a much larger clone one base away. The chain uses TRBV14 and TRBJ2-3, with unresolved D. CDR3 length equals 14 residues. Per germline, CDR1 SGHDN and CDR2 FVKESK. V dropped 0 bases and J dropped 1 base, with 5 bases sitting between them. CDR3 nucleotide sequence: TGTGCCAGCAGCCAAGATTGGGGCACAGATACGCAGTATTTT. Translated, it gives CASSQDWGTDTQYF.

This sequence joins TRBV11-2 and TRBJ2-1; TRBD2 matches 8 bases. Trimming cost V 1 base and J 7 bases; bases outside gene matches: 12. The CDR3 is made up of 17 amino acids. From germline, CDR1 is SGHAT and CDR2 FQNNGV. CDR3 in DNA: TGTGCCAGCAGCTTAGTTTTTGCGGGAGGACCCTCTAATGAGCAGTTCTTC. This codes for CASSLVFAGGPSNEQFF.

The rearrangement joins TRBV7-2 to TRBJ2-3; D gene uncertain. The CDR3 sequence is 13 residues long. Trimming shortened V by 5 bases and J by 2 bases, and 8 bases separated the two germline ends. The germline CDR1 and CDR2 sequences are SGHTA and FQGNSA. CDR3 coding DNA: TGTGCCAGCAGCGAAACAAACACAGATACGCAGTATTTT. Its translation: CASSETNTDTQYF.

Concerning this clonotype: Possible read error: a much larger clone is one base away. The chain recombines TRBV12-3 or TRBV12-4 with TRBJ1-2; D is possibly TRBD1 (6 bases). V shed 10 bases and J shed 0 bases, with 12 bases lying between them. The CDR3 is 13 amino acids. CDR3 residues: CAISNRANYGYTF. CDR3 coding DNA: TGTGCCATTTCCAACAGGGCTAACTATGGCTACACCTTC.

The gene calls are TRBV18 and TRBJ2-1; 7 bases match TRBD2. This CDR3 has 18 amino acids. Trimming took 0 bases from V and 6 from J; bases not matched to a gene: 14. From germline, CDR1 is KGHSH and CDR2 LQKENI. For the CDR3, the DNA is TGTGCCAGCTCACCACCCAGAAAGGGGACTACCCCTTTCAATGAGCAGTTCTTC. Protein product: CASSPPRKGTTPFNEQFF.

This sequence joins TRBV9 and TRBJ2-2; 9 bases match TRBD1. Germline V gene lookup returns CDR1 SGDLS and CDR2 YYNGEE. This CDR3 spans 16 amino acids. Losses at the gene ends were 0 bases for V and 2 bases for J; bases not matched to a gene: 2. Here the CDR3 DNA reads TGTGCCAGCAGCGTAGGGGGACAGGGCAACACCGGGGAGCTGTTTTTT. Translating it yields CASSVGGQGNTGELFF. The entire variable domain, with the rest obtained from reference TRBV9 and TRBJ2-2, is as follows: DSGVTQTPKHLITATGQRVTLRCSPRSGDLSVYWYQQSLDQGLQFLIQYYNGEERAKGNILERFSAQQFPDLHSELNLSSLELGDSALYFCASSVGGQGNTGELFFGEGSRLTVL.

The chain carries TRBV12-3 or TRBV12-4 and TRBJ1-5; no reliable D call. With 5 bases removed from V and 7 bases from J, the gap between germline ends came to 18 bases. CDR3 length equals 15 residues. CDR3: CASSPGDGLVQPQHF. CDR3 nucleotides: TGTGCCAGCAGTCCCGGGGATGGGCTAGTCCAGCCCCAGCATTTT.

This chain connects TRBV20-1 to TRBJ1-1; D not certain. CDR1 and CDR2 (germline): DFQATT, SNEGSKA (reference sequence). V was shortened by 0 bases and J by 5 bases, with 13 bases between the two germline ends. This CDR3 has 14 residues. The CDR3 DNA is TGCAGTGCTAGAGATCCCCTAATTTGGACTGAAGCTTTCTTT. Amino acid sequence: CSARDPLIWTEAFF.

CDR3 sequence (DNA): TGCGCCAGCAGCCACCTAGCGGGAGAAGGTAATGAGCAGTACTTC. Amino acids: CASSHLAGEGNEQYF. This chain connects TRBV5-1 to TRBJ2-5, with 10 bases identical to TRBD2. The J segment lost 11 bases and the V segment lost 4 bases, leaving 14 bases of the junction unmatched. Germline CDR1 reads SGHRS; CDR2 reads YFSETQ. CDR3 length equals 15 residues.

This clonotype was seen a handful of times. This chain connects TRBV4-2 to TRBJ2-3; 10 nucleotides agree with TRBD2. The CDR3 length is 19 residues. CDR1 LGHNA and CDR2 YNFKEQ come from the germline V gene. With V trimmed by 2 bases and J by 4 bases, 15 bases remained unmatched. The CDR3 spells CASSQKAASGGPGADTQYF. The CDR3 DNA reads TGTGCCAGCAGCCAAAAGGCGGCTAGCGGGGGACCTGGAGCAGATACGCAGTATTTT.

V usage is TRBV25-1 and J usage is TRBJ1-6; D might be TRBD1 (6 bases). Germline CDR1 MGHDK, CDR2 SYGVNS. This CDR3 contains 14 residues. V lost 4 bases, J lost 9 bases, and 13 bases lay in between. Written as DNA, the CDR3 is TGTGCCAGCAGTGGACAGGCCTTGACTTCACCCCTCCACTTT. This encodes CASSGQALTSPLHF.

This chain uses TRBV2 with TRBJ2-3; 10 bases match TRBD2. The length of the CDR3 is 14 residues. Germline CDR1 and CDR2: SNHLY and FYNNEI. V dropped 4 bases and J dropped 4; count of bases not matched to a gene: 2. CDR3 DNA: TGTGCCAGCAGTGGTAGCGGGGGGTCAGATACGCAGTATTTT. It translates to CASSGSGGSDTQYF.

The chain links TRBV12-3 or TRBV12-4 to TRBJ1-5; a possible D gene is TRBD1 (5 bases). The germline V and J ends were trimmed by 6 bases and 4 bases, with 10 bases remaining between them. The CDR3 contains 13 residues. The CDR3 DNA is TGTGCCAGCAGCCAGGGAATGAATCAGCCCCAGCATTTT. Protein sequence: CASSQGMNQPQHF.

This clonotype was counted only a few times. V and J are TRBV7-8 and TRBJ2-1; D call uncertain. The J call is doubtful: the DNA matches TRBJ2-7 better. The CDR3 runs 17 residues. The V gene's germline CDR1 is SGHVS and CDR2 FQNEAQ. The CDR3 region is CASSPRPRWYSYNEQYF. The CDR3 DNA sequence: TGTGCCAGCAGCCCTCGTCCCAGGTGGTATTCCTACAATGAGCAGTACTTC.

This chain uses TRBV3-1 with TRBJ2-1; unclear D gene. V dropped 4 bases and J dropped 0 bases, with 13 bases sitting between them. This CDR3 has 16 residues. Germline V gives CDR1 LGHDT, CDR2 YNNKEL (reference sequence). CDR3 coding DNA: TGTGCCAGCAGCCCGCCCGGGCCTATCTCCTACAATGAGCAGTTCTTC. This gives the protein CASSPPGPISYNEQFF.

Worth noting for this clonotype: A much larger clone differs from this one at a single base, so this may be a read error. J is TRBJ2-1 and V is TRBV12-3 or TRBV12-4; 12 positions match TRBD2. CDR3 length: 15 residues. V lost 5 bases to trimming and J lost 7 bases; unmatched junction nucleotides: 6. Here the CDR3 DNA reads TGTGCCAGCAGTCCAACTAGCGGGGGGCTAAATGAGCAGTTCTTC. Its translation: CASSPTSGGLNEQFF.

DNA for the CDR3: TGTGCCAGCAGCGTGGGACAGGTCCAGGGCTACACCTTC. Its translation: CASSVGQVQGYTF. The chain recombines TRBV5-6 with TRBJ1-2; the match to TRBD1 covers 8 bases. CDR1 and CDR2 from the germline V gene are SGHDT and YYEEEE. The trim removed 4 bases at V and 8 bases at J, leaving 7 bases unmatched. CDR3 length: 13 amino acids.

Turning to this clonotype: A much bigger clone sits one base away, suggesting this may be a read error. The DNA is omitted, as the CDR3 cannot be located on it reliably, and the CDR3 follows TCRdb's listing. V usage is TRBV7-2 and J usage is TRBJ2-1; no DNA check was done on the table's D call, TRBD1. 12 amino acids form the CDR3, both terminal residues included. Germline V CDR1 and CDR2: SGHTA, FQGNSA. The CDR3 spells CASSSPLYQQFF.